This T cell receptor beta chain was sequenced in a study of T cell changes during pregnancy in multiple sclerosis. The protocol was immunoSEQ multiplex PCR, while the TCRdb copy is restricted to in-frame clones and leaves out a portion. The sample shows about 100,000 clones, about 90% of them seen only once. Germline CDR1 SGHRS, CDR2 YFSETQ. The CDR3 consists of 13 residues. Trimming shortened V by 2 bases and J by 6 bases, and 11 bases separated the two germline ends. The sequence derives from a female donor with multiple sclerosis, enrolled in a pregnancy study. Sequenced material: peripheral blood, taken after pregnancy. This sequence joins TRBV5-1 and TRBJ1-1; weak D call: TRBD1 (5 bases). The chain's CDR3 is CASSFGLGAEAFF. CDR3 nucleotide sequence: TGCGCCAGCAGCTTCGGGTTAGGGGCTGAAGCTTTCTTT. Using reference TRBV5-1 and TRBJ1-1 for the parts outside the CDR3, the full variable domain is KAGVTQTPRYLIKTRGQQVTLSCSPISGHRSVSWYQQTPGQGLQFLFEYFSETQRNKGNFPGRFSGRQFSNSRSEMNVSTLELGDSALYLCASSFGLGAEAFFGQGTRLTVV.